This T cell receptor beta chain was observed in a study of CD8 T cells in ankylosing spondylitis. TCRdb re-derived calls from the 5' RACE reads in MiXCR, one entry per CDR3 protein. The sample includes about 320,000 distinct CDR3 sequences, 11% of them seen just once. The table lists this clonotype with many counts. The sample consisted of blood, either unsorted or a sorted T cell fraction (not recorded which). The source of this sequence is a female donor with ankylosing spondylitis or in good health (not recorded which).

Written as DNA, the CDR3 is TGTGCCAGTCGTTTGCACGACACCGGGGAGCTGTTTTTT. As protein: CASRLHDTGELFF. V gene TRBV6-1 combines with J gene TRBJ2-2; D unresolved. CDR1 MNHNS and CDR2 SASEGT come from the germline V gene. The V end was cut by 9 bases, the J end by 3 bases, with 11 bases between. The CDR3 sequence is 13 residues long.